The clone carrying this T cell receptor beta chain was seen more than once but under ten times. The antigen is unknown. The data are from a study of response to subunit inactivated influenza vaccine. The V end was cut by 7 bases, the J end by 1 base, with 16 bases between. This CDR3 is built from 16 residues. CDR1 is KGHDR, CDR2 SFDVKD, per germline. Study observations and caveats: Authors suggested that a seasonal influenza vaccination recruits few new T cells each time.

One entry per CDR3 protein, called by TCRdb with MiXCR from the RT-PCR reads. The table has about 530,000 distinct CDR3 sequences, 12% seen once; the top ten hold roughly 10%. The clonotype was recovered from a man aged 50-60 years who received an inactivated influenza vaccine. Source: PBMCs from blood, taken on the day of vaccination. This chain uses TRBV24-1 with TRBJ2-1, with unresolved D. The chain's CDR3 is CATSPGPLYSYNEQFF. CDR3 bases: TGTGCCACCAGCCCAGGACCGCTTTATTCCTACAATGAGCAGTTCTTC.